Presented here are 7 T cell receptor beta chains from one specimen sequenced in a study of blood T cell repertoires in COVID-19. Libraries were prepared by immunoSEQ multiplex PCR; TCRdb keeps only in-frame clonotypes and omits some of them. The sample lists some 77,000 clones, roughly nine tenths seen once, with roughly 8% in the top ten. The sample comprised peripheral blood. Receptor source: a man in his thirties or forties with acute or convalescent COVID-19.

This chain connects TRBV28 to TRBJ2-1, with TRBD2 identical over 7 bases. J gave up 9 bases and V 6 bases, and 17 bases lay outside the gene matches. The CDR3 is 16 residues long. Germline-derived CDR1 and CDR2 are MDHEN and SYDVKM. The CDR3 loop is CASSSTSWGGPLEQFF. For the CDR3, the DNA is TGTGCCAGCAGCTCCACTTCGTGGGGAGGGCCGCTTGAGCAGTTCTTC.

V gene TRBV6-1 combines with J gene TRBJ2-5; 12 bases fit TRBD2. Trimming took 3 bases from V and 4 from J; bases not matched to a gene: 6. Germline CDR1 and CDR2: MNHNS and SASEGT. The length of the CDR3 is 16 residues. The CDR3 nucleotides read TGTGCCAGCAGTGACCAGACTAGCGGGAGTGTAGAGACCCAGTACTTC. It translates to CASSDQTSGSVETQYF.

The chain couples TRBV7-9 to TRBJ2-5; 7 bases line up with TRBD2. The germline V gene encodes CDR1 SEHNR and CDR2 FQNEAQ (reference sequence). V gave up 5 bases and J gave up 13 bases; unmatched junction bases: 16. CDR3 length equals 14 residues. The CDR3 DNA reads as TGTGCCAGCAGCCCGGGAGCGGGGTTCGTCCTGGGGTACTTC. Protein: CASSPGAGFVLGYF.

The chain is built from TRBV29-1 and TRBJ2-7; possibly TRBD2 for D (6 bases). The ends were cut back, 5 bases at V and 4 bases at J, with 21 bases in the middle. Per germline, CDR1 SQVTM and CDR2 ANQGSEA. The CDR3 sequence is 15 residues long. As DNA, the CDR3 is TGCAGCGTTACACCGGGGGTTACCGATCTTTACGAGCAGTACTTC. Translating gives CSVTPGVTDLYEQYF.

The rearrangement uses TRBV28 and TRBJ1-5, with D uncertain. This CDR3 has 17 residues. Germline V lookup: CDR1 MDHEN, CDR2 SYDVKM. Trimming left V 4 bases short and J 0 bases short, with 16 bases between. The CDR3 loop is CASSSDGAVGSNQPQHF. The CDR3 coding sequence is TGTGCCAGCAGTTCCGACGGCGCGGTTGGTAGCAATCAGCCCCAGCATTTT.

The CDR3 bases are TGTGCCAGCAGGGGGTCTGGGGGTAGCGGGTCATACGAGCAGTACTTC. It codes for CASRGSGGSGSYEQYF. This chain uses TRBV25-1 with TRBJ2-7; 7 bases align to TRBD2. The J segment lost 4 bases and the V segment lost 6 bases, leaving 15 bases of the junction unmatched. Germline-derived CDR1 and CDR2 are MGHDK and SYGVNS. This CDR3 spans 16 amino acids.

The rearrangement joins TRBV5-1 to TRBJ2-7, with TRBD2 matching over 8 bases. V shed 0 bases, J shed 4 bases, and the junction held 6 bases outside the gene matches. This CDR3 has 15 residues. Germline V gives CDR1 SGHRS, CDR2 YFSETQ. The DNA of the CDR3 is TGCGCCAGCAGCTTGGCGGGAGGGCCCTGGTACGAGCAGTACTTC. Encoded protein: CASSLAGGPWYEQYF.